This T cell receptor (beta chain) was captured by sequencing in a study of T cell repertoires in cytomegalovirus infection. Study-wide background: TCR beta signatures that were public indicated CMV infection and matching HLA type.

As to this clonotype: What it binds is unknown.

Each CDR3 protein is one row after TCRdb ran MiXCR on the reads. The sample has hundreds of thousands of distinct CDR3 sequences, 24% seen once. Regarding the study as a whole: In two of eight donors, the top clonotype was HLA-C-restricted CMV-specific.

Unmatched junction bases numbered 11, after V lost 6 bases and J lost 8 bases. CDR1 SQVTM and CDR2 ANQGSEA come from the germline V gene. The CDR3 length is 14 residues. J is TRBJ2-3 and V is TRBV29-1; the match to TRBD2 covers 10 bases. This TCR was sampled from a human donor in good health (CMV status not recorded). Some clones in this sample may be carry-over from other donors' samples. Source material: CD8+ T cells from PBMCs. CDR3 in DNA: TGCAGCGTCCTAGCGGGGGACCCGCAAGTTACGCAGTATTTT. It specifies CSVLAGDPQVTQYF.